One and the same sample provided the 5 T cell receptor beta chains below, sequenced in a study of long-term antiretroviral therapy in people with HIV. With survey level as its setting, the immunoSEQ assay was v3.0. This table comes from immunoSEQ multiplex PCR, and its TCRdb copy is limited to in-frame clones, with some not included. This sample carries 25,000 or so clones, 86% of them seen once, and the ten largest clones take 3.6%. Sequences were derived from unsorted PBMCs, sampled 1.9 years after starting antiretroviral therapy. These receptors all stem from a woman under 40 with HIV.

The chain couples TRBV9 to TRBJ1-2; 7 bases map to TRBD1. J gave up 8 bases and V 0 bases, and 13 bases lay outside the gene matches. Germline V gene lookup returns CDR1 SGDLS and CDR2 YYNGEE. The CDR3 sequence is 16 residues long. CDR3 nucleotides: TGTGCCAGCAGCGTAGATCGACAGGGCCGGCCCAAGGGCTACACCTTC. It is translated as CASSVDRQGRPKGYTF.

This clone has only a few counts. Written as DNA, the CDR3 is TGCGCCAGCAGGCCAGGACAGGGGGCCAACTATGGCTACACCTTC. This gives the protein CASRPGQGANYGYTF. This chain uses TRBV4-1 with TRBJ1-2; TRBD1 agrees at 11 bases. The length of the CDR3 is 15 residues. Germline V gene data show CDR1 as MGHRA and CDR2 as YSYEKL. V lost 6 bases, J lost 2 bases, and 5 bases stayed unmatched.

The chain has TRBV10-2 and TRBJ2-7; the D gene is possibly TRBD1 (6 bases). This CDR3 is 14 amino acids long. Germline-derived CDR1 and CDR2 are WSHSY and SAAADI. V was trimmed by 7 bases and J by 2 bases, leaving 15 bases between them. The CDR3, as DNA: TGCGCCAGCATTCCGGGACAAGGAACCTACGAGCAGTACGTC. As protein: CASIPGQGTYEQYV.

By proportion, this clone is medium-sized. V is TRBV5-6 and J is TRBJ2-7, with 8 positions matching TRBD1. CDR3 length: 18 residues. Trimming took 1 base from V and 5 from J; bases not matched to a gene: 17. CDR1 and CDR2 (germline): SGHDT, YYEEEE. CDR3 in DNA: TGTGCCAGCAGCTTGACAGGGGGGATCTCTCCCAACCGGAACGAGCAGTACGTC. This translates into CASSLTGGISPNRNEQYV.

This clone was detected only once. The gene calls are TRBV6-1 and TRBJ2-1, with D maybe TRBD2 (5 bases). The CDR3 covers 14 residues. Germline V gives CDR1 MNHNS, CDR2 SASEGT. The germline V and J ends were trimmed by 6 bases and 6 bases, with 15 bases remaining between them. The CDR3 coding sequence is TGTGCCAGCAGCCGGGCCCCCGGGATCAATGAGCAGTTCTTC. As protein: CASSRAPGINEQFF.